The 17 T cell receptor beta chains reported below all come from one sample, sequenced in a study of tumor-infiltrating lymphocytes in primary liver carcinoma. A constant-region primer served to make TCR beta cDNA from roughly 500 ng total RNA. Construction of TCR beta libraries relied on three successive nested multiplex PCR rounds employing slightly modified ARM-PCR. The first two PCR rounds, around 10 cycles each, used TRBV1-TRBV30 forward primers and a C-beta reverse primer. Each CDR3 protein gets one entry after TCRdb re-called the multiplex PCR reads with MiXCR. The sample holds fewer than 350,000 distinct CDR3 sequences; more than 55% are singletons and the top ten take 9% to 10%. Unsorted whole blood yielded the blood RNA, and germline DNA was also extracted. Sequenced input: peripheral blood. The receptors originated from a man aged 35-49 years with primary liver carcinoma and hepatitis B virus infection.

As to this clonotype: A much larger clone differs by one base, so this may be a read error. The J gene is TRBJ1-3, the V gene TRBV29-1, with D uncertain. V shed 7 bases and J shed 0 bases, with 7 bases lying between them. The CDR3 spans 12 residues. Germline assignment: CDR1 SQVTM and CDR2 ANQGSEA. The CDR3 region is CSAWGSGNTIYF. CDR3 DNA sequence: TGCAGCGCCTGGGGCTCTGGAAACACCATATATTTT.

The chain links TRBV5-1 to TRBJ2-6; 10 bases line up with TRBD1. The CDR3 sequence is 18 residues long. Germline V gives CDR1 SGHRS, CDR2 YFSETQ. The trim removed 4 bases at V and 1 base at J, leaving 8 bases unmatched. The chain's CDR3 is CASSITGTGESGANVLTF. The CDR3 DNA is TGCGCCAGCAGCATAACCGGGACAGGGGAATCTGGGGCCAACGTCCTGACTTTC.

This clonotype occurred a few times. The rearrangement uses TRBV21-1 and TRBJ1-1; the D call of TRBD1 is as the table states it, not checked on the DNA. TRBV21-1 is reported as a pseudogene. CDR3 length equals 16 residues. CDR3 amino acids: CASSKRDRHLNTEAFF. In nucleotides, the CDR3 is TGTGCCAGCAGCAAAAGGGACAGGCATCTGAACACTGAAGCTTTCTTT.

The CDR3 region is CSVEVRDRACNEQFF. CDR3 nucleotide sequence: TGCAGCGTTGAAGTTAGAGACAGGGCATGTAATGAGCAGTTCTTC. The chain couples TRBV29-1 to TRBJ2-1, with 7 nucleotides matching TRBD1. CDR3 length: 15 amino acids. Germline V gene lookup returns CDR1 SQVTM and CDR2 ANQGSEA. Trimming cost V 1 base and J 7 bases; bases outside gene matches: 10.

This clonotype was seen a few times. The chain links TRBV5-4 to TRBJ2-7; 7 nucleotides align to TRBD1. The CDR3 loop spans 15 amino acids. V shed 6 bases and J 2 bases; nucleotides not matched to a gene: 11. Germline V gives CDR1 SGHNT, CDR2 YYREEE (reference sequence). The CDR3 region is CASTPSGTDPYEQYF. CDR3 nucleotide sequence: TGTGCCAGCACTCCTTCCGGGACAGATCCCTACGAGCAGTACTTC. Together with reference TRBV5-4 and TRBJ2-7, the CDR3 gives the full variable domain: ETGVTQSPTHLIKTRGQQVTLRCSSQSGHNTVSWYQQALGQGPQFIFQYYREEENGRGNFPPRFSGLQFPNYSSELNVNALELDDSALYLCASTPSGTDPYEQYFGPGTRLTVT.

The sample holds one count of this clonotype. J is TRBJ1-3 and V is TRBV7-3; 7 nucleotides line up with TRBD1. Germline CDR1 reads SGHTA; CDR2 reads FQGTGA. The CDR3 is made up of 16 amino acids. J lost 3 bases, V lost 5 bases, and 10 bases had no gene match. DNA of the CDR3: TGTGCCAGCAGCGCGGCCGGGACAGAGGTTGGAAACACCATATATTTT. Protein sequence: CASSAAGTEVGNTIYF.

In this sample, this clonotype turned up once. Just one base apart from a much larger clone, this may be a read error. The chain couples TRBV12-3 or TRBV12-4 to TRBJ1-5; no clear D. The CDR3 runs 14 residues. The CDR3 protein is CASILAGTGSAQHF. The CDR3 nucleotides are TGTGCCAGCATTTTAGCGGGAACCGGGAGCGCCCAGCATTTT.

In the case of this clonotype: Germline is not matched at one junction end, which may reflect a read error. The chain recombines TRBV11-3 with TRBJ2-1; no clear D. The CDR3 extends over 12 amino acids. Per the germline V gene, CDR1 is SGHNT and CDR2 is YENEEA. CDR3: CASSLNHGGQFF. For the CDR3, the DNA is TGTGCAAGCAGCTTAAACCACGGTGGGCAGTTCTTC.

This clonotype has only one observation. A clone one base away is much larger, so this may be a read error. J is TRBJ2-7 and V is TRBV6-1; unclear D gene. Looked up from germline, CDR1 is MNHNS and CDR2 is SASEGT. The CDR3 contains 13 residues. The CDR3 DNA follows: TGTGCCAGCAGGAACGTGGGATCCTACGGGCAGTACTTC. This translates into CASRNVGSYGQYF.

This chain connects TRBV11-1 to TRBJ2-4; no clear D. Germline CDR1 reads SGHAT; CDR2 reads FQDESV (reference sequence). V was clipped by 5 bases and J by 8 bases, with 7 bases between them. CDR3 size: 11 residues. This CDR3 reads CASSLGDIQYF. DNA for the CDR3: TGTGCCAGCAGCCTTGGAGACATTCAGTACTTC.

This clonotype was counted at least ten times. The chain combines TRBV6-2 or TRBV6-3 with TRBJ1-1; TRBD1 matches 10 bases. Germline V gene sequence: CDR1 MNHEY, CDR2 SVGEGT. The J segment lost 1 base and the V segment lost 6 bases, leaving 8 bases of the junction unmatched. The CDR3 is made up of 16 amino acids. CDR3 DNA: TGTGCCAGCAGCCCTGATCGGACAGGGGGGAACACTGAAGCTTTCTTT. Encoded protein: CASSPDRTGGNTEAFF.

On this clonotype itself: Sequence at one end of the junction differs from germline and may be a read error. This rearrangement joins TRBV6-5 to TRBJ2-1, with 7 bases lining up with TRBD1. This CDR3 contains 13 residues. Germline-derived CDR1 and CDR2 are MNHEY and SVGAGI. The CDR3 DNA is TGTGACAGCAGAGGGACAGCCAACAATGAGCAGTTCTTC. It specifies CDSRGTANNEQFF.

Notes on this clonotype: One junction end disagrees with the germline gene, perhaps due to a read error. The chain combines TRBV11-1 with TRBJ2-2; possible D gene TRBD1, 5 bases. The CDR3 spans 15 residues. CDR1 SGHAT and CDR2 FQDESV come from the germline V gene (reference sequence). The CDR3 spells CTSIKQDTNTGELFF. CDR3 DNA sequence: TGTACCAGCATCAAACAGGACACGAACACCGGGGAGCTGTTTTTT. Looking up the rest from reference TRBV11-1 and TRBJ2-2 gives the full variable domain: EAEVAQSPRYKITEKSQAVAFWCDPISGHATLYWYRQILGQGPELLVQFQDESVVDDSQLPKDRFSAERLKGVDSTLKIQPAELGDSAMYLCTSIKQDTNTGELFFGEGSRLTVL.

This clonotype was found a few times. This may stem from a read error, because a much larger clone lies one nucleotide away. J is TRBJ2-1 and V is TRBV11-2; TRBD2 matches 7 bases. This CDR3 has 16 residues. CDR1 and CDR2 (germline): SGHAT, FQNNGV. The CDR3 DNA sequence: TGTGCCAGCGGCTTCCTCTCTAGCGGTTCCTACAATGAGCAGTTCTTC. It translates to CASGFLSSGSYNEQFF.

In the case of this clonotype: Possible read error: a much larger clone is one base away. The rearrangement joins TRBV6-6 to TRBJ1-4; 7 bases align to TRBD1. The CDR3 extends over 15 amino acids. Germline assignment: CDR1 MNHNY and CDR2 SVGAGI (reference sequence). Trimming took 9 bases from V and 2 from J; bases not matched to a gene: 9. As DNA, the CDR3 is TGTGCCAGAAGGAAACCGGGACAGACTAATGAAAAACTGTTTTTT. Translation gives CARRKPGQTNEKLFF.

Only a few counts were recorded for this clonotype. The chain carries TRBV5-1 and TRBJ2-1; the D gene is possibly TRBD2 (6 bases). V was trimmed by 0 bases and J by 0 bases, leaving 10 bases between them. Germline assignment: CDR1 SGHRS and CDR2 YFSETQ. CDR3 length: 16 residues. In DNA form, the CDR3 reads TGCGCCAGCAGCTTGGTCGGGAGTAGCTCCTACAATGAGCAGTTCTTC. Translation: CASSLVGSSSYNEQFF.

The chain links TRBV6-1 to TRBJ1-1; 8 bases fit TRBD1. Germline V gene sequence: CDR1 MNHNS, CDR2 SASEGT. Trimming took 2 bases from V and 0 from J; bases not matched to a gene: 5. The CDR3 is made up of 16 amino acids. The CDR3 spells CASSERDRLMNTEAFF. CDR3 DNA sequence: TGTGCCAGCAGTGAACGGGACAGGCTTATGAACACTGAAGCTTTCTTT.